These T cell receptor beta chains were read from a single sample in a study of T cells after yellow fever vaccination. Each CDR3 protein is one row after TCRdb ran MiXCR on the 5' RACE reads. The table records 200,000 to 300,000 distinct CDR3 sequences, under 15% of them present only once. The sequencing here drew on CD4+ T cells sorted from PBMCs, taken 45 days after the yellow fever booster vaccination. Receptors originate from a man aged 30 to 45 who received the YFV17D yellow fever vaccine. Each CDR3 is given with its conserved first and last residue. A D gene is named only where the DNA matches it firmly. Some rows have no size entry. The others give once, few or many, or a class for an expanded clone.

D gene: -; J gene: TRBJ2-7; V gene: TRBV6-5; clone size: -; CDR3 DNA: TGTGCCAGCAGTTACCAACGGGGGAACTACGAGCAGTACTTC; CDR3 protein: CASSYQRGNYEQYF
D gene: -; J gene: TRBJ2-2; V gene: TRBV3-1; clone size: -; CDR3 DNA: TGTGCCAGCAGCAACTTCTTGGGCGGGGAGCTGTTTTTT; CDR3 protein: CASSNFLGGELFF
D gene: -; J gene: TRBJ2-2; V gene: TRBV6-6; clone size: -; CDR3 DNA: TGTGCCAGCAAAGAGGCCGGGGAGCTGTTTTTT; CDR3 protein: CASKEAGELFF
D gene: -; J gene: TRBJ2-1; V gene: TRBV3-1; clone size: few; CDR3 DNA: TGTGCCAGCAGCCCATCCTTAGCCGGTGAGCAGTTCTTC; CDR3 protein: CASSPSLAGEQFF
D gene: -; J gene: TRBJ2-7; V gene: TRBV6-1; clone size: few; CDR3 DNA: TGTGCCAGCTTACGAGGGGGGAGCTCCTACGAGCAGTACTTC; CDR3 protein: CASLRGGSSYEQYF
D gene: -; J gene: TRBJ2-1; V gene: TRBV7-9; clone size: few; CDR3 DNA: TGTGCCAGCAGCTTGGCCGCACCGACTAGGAATGAGCAGTTCTTC; CDR3 protein: CASSLAAPTRNEQFF
D gene: -; J gene: TRBJ2-4; V gene: TRBV6-6; clone size: -; CDR3 DNA: TGTGCCAGCGGGGAAAACATTCAGTACTTC; CDR3 protein: CASGENIQYF
D gene: TRBD2; J gene: TRBJ2-5; V gene: TRBV29-1; clone size: few; CDR3 DNA: TGCAGCGCTCTAGGACTAGCGGGAATGGGGGAGACCCAGTACTTC; CDR3 protein: CSALGLAGMGETQYF
D gene: -; J gene: TRBJ2-5; V gene: TRBV5-1; clone size: -; CDR3 DNA: TGCGCCAGCACCAGGGGACGGGAAGAGACCCAGTACTTC; CDR3 protein: CASTRGREETQYF
D gene: TRBD2; J gene: TRBJ2-1; V gene: TRBV20-1; clone size: many; CDR3 DNA: TGCAGTGCTAGAGGGTATAGCGGGAGAGATGGGGAGCAGTTCTTC; CDR3 protein: CSARGYSGRDGEQFF
D gene: -; J gene: TRBJ2-5; V gene: TRBV5-1; clone size: -; CDR3 DNA: TGCGCCAGCAGCCCAAACGTGGGGGCAGGGGAGACCCAGTACTTC; CDR3 protein: CASSPNVGAGETQYF
D gene: -; J gene: TRBJ2-1; V gene: TRBV12-3/TRBV12-4; clone size: -; CDR3 DNA: TGTGCCAGCAGTTTTGCCGGGTTTGGGGAGCAGTTCTTC; CDR3 protein: CASSFAGFGEQFF
D gene: -; J gene: TRBJ1-1; V gene: TRBV5-1; clone size: -; CDR3 DNA: TGCGCCAGCAGCTTGGGGCCGCCGAACACTGAAGCTTTCTTT; CDR3 protein: CASSLGPPNTEAFF
D gene: -; J gene: TRBJ2-1; V gene: TRBV6-5; clone size: few; CDR3 DNA: TGTGCCAGCAGTTACTCGGGGAGAACGGTCGACAATGAGCAGTTCTTC; CDR3 protein: CASSYSGRTVDNEQFF
D gene: -; J gene: TRBJ2-2; V gene: TRBV29-1; clone size: -; CDR3 DNA: TGCAGCGTTGAATGGACCGTCGGGGAGCTGTTTTTT; CDR3 protein: CSVEWTVGELFF
D gene: TRBD1; J gene: TRBJ1-1; V gene: TRBV28; clone size: few; CDR3 DNA: TGTGCCAGCAGTGGACAGGTCCTGAACACTGAAGCTTTCTTT; CDR3 protein: CASSGQVLNTEAFF
D gene: TRBD1; J gene: TRBJ1-5; V gene: TRBV29-1; clone size: few; CDR3 DNA: TGCAGCGTCCGGGACAGACACAATCAGCCCCAGCATTTT; CDR3 protein: CSVRDRHNQPQHF
D gene: TRBD2; J gene: TRBJ2-3; V gene: TRBV6-1; clone size: few; CDR3 DNA: TGTGCCAGCAGGACTAGCGGAGGCACAGATACGCAGTATTTT; CDR3 protein: CASRTSGGTDTQYF
D gene: -; J gene: TRBJ2-1; V gene: TRBV3-1; clone size: -; CDR3 DNA: TGTGCCAGCAGCCAAGAATACGAGCAGTTCTTC; CDR3 protein: CASSQEYEQFF
D gene: -; J gene: TRBJ2-1; V gene: TRBV10-1; clone size: few; CDR3 DNA: TGCGCCAGCAGTGGGACCCCGAGCTCCTACAATGAGCAGTTCTTC; CDR3 protein: CASSGTPSSYNEQFF
D gene: -; J gene: TRBJ2-3; V gene: TRBV15; clone size: many; CDR3 DNA: TGTGCCACCAGCAGAAGGAACGGGAGAGGTACAGATACGCAGTATTTT; CDR3 protein: CATSRRNGRGTDTQYF
D gene: -; J gene: TRBJ2-2; V gene: TRBV6-1; clone size: -; CDR3 DNA: TGTGACAGCCGGGACGTAAACACCGGGGAGCTGTTTTTT; CDR3 protein: CDSRDVNTGELFF
D gene: -; J gene: TRBJ2-7; V gene: TRBV7-7; clone size: -; CDR3 DNA: TGTGCCAGCAGCCCCAGGGGCCTAAGTGACGAGCAGTACTTC; CDR3 protein: CASSPRGLSDEQYF
D gene: TRBD2; J gene: TRBJ2-1; V gene: TRBV18; clone size: -; CDR3 DNA: TGTGCCAGCTCACCACCGGCGTTTCTAGCGGGTTCTCAGTTCTTC; CDR3 protein: CASSPPAFLAGSQFF
D gene: -; J gene: TRBJ2-5; V gene: TRBV9; clone size: few; CDR3 DNA: TGTGCCAGCAGCCCCAGCCGGGGCGCAGAGACCCAGTACTTC; CDR3 protein: CASSPSRGAETQYF
D gene: TRBD2; J gene: TRBJ2-7; V gene: TRBV20-1; clone size: few; CDR3 DNA: TGCAGTGTCCGGACTAGCGGGAGACCCTACGAGCAGTACTTC; CDR3 protein: CSVRTSGRPYEQYF
D gene: TRBD2; J gene: TRBJ2-1; V gene: TRBV11-2; clone size: few; CDR3 DNA: TGTGCCAGCAGCAACCCCGGACTAGCGGGAGGACCCATCTCCTACAATGAGCAGTTCTTC; CDR3 protein: CASSNPGLAGGPISYNEQFF
D gene: TRBD2; J gene: TRBJ2-1; V gene: TRBV11-2; clone size: few; CDR3 DNA: TGTGCCAGCAGCTTAAAGGCTAGCGGCGTCCCCAGCTCCTACAATGAGCAGTTCTTC; CDR3 protein: CASSLKASGVPSSYNEQFF
D gene: -; J gene: TRBJ1-1; V gene: TRBV5-1; clone size: -; CDR3 DNA: TGCGCCAGCAGCCAGGATGTTCATGAAGCTTTCTTT; CDR3 protein: CASSQDVHEAFF
D gene: TRBD2; J gene: TRBJ2-1; V gene: TRBV7-9; clone size: -; CDR3 DNA: TGTGCCAGCAGCTTTGCTAGCGGGAGGGGGGGTAATGAGCAGTTCTTC; CDR3 protein: CASSFASGRGGNEQFF
D gene: TRBD2; J gene: TRBJ2-5; V gene: TRBV20-1; clone size: few; CDR3 DNA: TGCAGTGCCAGCCGGGAGGGGGAGACCCAGTACTTC; CDR3 protein: CSASREGETQYF
D gene: TRBD2; J gene: TRBJ2-7; V gene: TRBV5-4; clone size: few; CDR3 DNA: TGTGCCAGCAGCTTGGGGACTAGCGGGATTTACGAGCAGTACTTC; CDR3 protein: CASSLGTSGIYEQYF
D gene: TRBD2; J gene: TRBJ2-5; V gene: TRBV7-9; clone size: -; CDR3 DNA: TGTGCCAGCACCCTGAGCGGGAGAGGGGGGCAAGAGACCCAGTACTTC; CDR3 protein: CASTLSGRGGQETQYF
D gene: -; J gene: TRBJ2-7; V gene: TRBV7-9; clone size: once; CDR3 DNA: TGTGCCAGCAGCTTAGAAGGCCGGGCACCCTACGAGCAGTACTTC; CDR3 protein: CASSLEGRAPYEQYF
D gene: -; J gene: TRBJ2-7; V gene: TRBV5-1; clone size: few; CDR3 DNA: TGCGCCAGCAGCCCCGTCAACGGACCCGACGAGCAGTACTTC; CDR3 protein: CASSPVNGPDEQYF
D gene: TRBD1; J gene: TRBJ2-7; V gene: TRBV20-1; clone size: few; CDR3 DNA: TGCAGTGCTAGTACAGGGACAGGGGGCCGATACGAGCAGTACTTC; CDR3 protein: CSASTGTGGRYEQYF
D gene: TRBD2; J gene: TRBJ2-1; V gene: TRBV4-3; clone size: -; CDR3 DNA: TGCGCCAGCAGCCAAACTAGCGGACCCTACAATGAGCAGTTCTTC; CDR3 protein: CASSQTSGPYNEQFF